This T cell receptor beta chain was sequenced in a study of Ad26.COV2.S vaccination and SARS-CoV-2 variants. Study-wide results and limits: Substantial breadth in spike-specific CD8+ and CD4+ T cell responses was reportedly seen after vaccination.

Germline CDR1 MDHEN, CDR2 SYDVKM. The V gene lost 3 bases and the J gene lost 4 bases, with 9 bases spanning the gap. The CDR3 is 13 amino acids. The treatment: some 20 received Ad26.COV2.S at low or high dose, single or two shots; 5 received placebo; per-sample allocation not given. All samples were drawn on day 63, counting from the first vaccine or placebo injection. Repertoires were generated with immunoSEQ multiplex PCR, while TCRdb's copy carries only in-frame clones and drops some. Among hundreds of thousands of clones listed, 85% to 90% were seen once. For this clone: Its antigen is not known.

The J gene is TRBJ1-2, the V gene TRBV28, with no clear D. This TCR was sampled from a person between 18 and 65 years old who received the Ad26.COV2.S COVID-19 vaccine or a placebo. Source: peripheral blood, taken in a trial of Ad26.COV2.S vaccine versus placebo. As DNA, the CDR3 is TGTGCCAGCAGTTTCTCGAGAATCTATGGCTACACCTTC. Its protein product is CASSFSRIYGYTF.